Below, 10 T cell receptor beta chains from the same sample are listed, as sequenced in a study of response to subunit inactivated influenza vaccine. TCRdb re-called the RT-PCR reads with MiXCR, one entry per CDR3 protein. The sample consists of hundreds of thousands of distinct CDR3 sequences, around 11% of them appearing once. Sequenced here: PBMCs from blood, sampled on the day of vaccination. The receptors shown here come from a man aged 50 or older who received an inactivated influenza vaccine.

This clonotype was found a few times. The chain links TRBV29-1 to TRBJ2-3, with D maybe TRBD1 (5 bases). The CDR3 covers 14 residues. Trimming stripped 4 bases from V and 3 bases from J, with 14 bases between. Per the germline V gene, CDR1 is SQVTM and CDR2 is ANQGSEA. CDR3 residues: CSVAGLVDTDTQYF. For the CDR3, the DNA is TGCAGCGTTGCAGGGTTGGTGGATACAGATACGCAGTATTTT.

This clonotype was observed a few times. The junction does not match germline at one end; this may be a read error. V is TRBV28 and J is TRBJ1-2, with D uncertain. The CDR3 is 16 amino acids. In germline, CDR1 is MDHEN, CDR2 SYDVKM. This chain's CDR3 is CASRLSATVTNYGYTF. The CDR3 DNA is TGTGCCAGCAGGTTATCCGCGACCGTTACTAACTATGGCTACACCTTC.

Only a few counts were recorded for this clonotype. The chain is built from TRBV15 and TRBJ2-7; TRBD2 is a possible D gene (5 bases). Trimming shortened V by 1 base and J by 9 bases, and 10 bases separated the two germline ends. The CDR3 is 12 residues long. The germline V gene encodes CDR1 LNHNV and CDR2 YYDKDF (reference sequence). CDR3 coding DNA: TGTGCCACCAGCAGAGCAGGAGGTGGGCAGTACTTC. The encoded protein is CATSRAGGGQYF.

V and J are TRBV10-3 and TRBJ2-1; TRBD2 aligns across 11 bases. CDR1 and CDR2 (germline): ENHRY, SYGVKD. After removal of 6 bases from V and 1 base from J, the junction contained 8 bases not matched to a gene. The CDR3 is made up of 17 amino acids. The CDR3 loop reads CAISKLAGGSSYNEQFF. CDR3 in DNA: TGTGCCATCAGCAAGCTAGCGGGAGGCTCTTCCTACAATGAGCAGTTCTTC.

This chain links TRBV12-3 or TRBV12-4 with TRBJ2-5; 7 bases align to TRBD1. The CDR3 loop spans 16 amino acids. V lost 5 bases, J lost 4 bases, and 13 bases stayed unmatched. The CDR3 sequence: CASSPRNFRTGETQYF. CDR3 DNA sequence: TGTGCCAGCAGTCCTAGAAACTTCAGGACAGGAGAGACCCAGTACTTC.

This clonotype was seen a handful of times. The chain links TRBV5-1 to TRBJ2-5, with unresolved D. There are 14 residues in the CDR3. Trimming shortened V by 0 bases and J by 2 bases, and 8 bases separated the two germline ends. Germline loops: CDR1 SGHRS, CDR2 YFSETQ. The CDR3 coding sequence is TGCGCCAGCAGCTTGGGAAGTCAGCAAGAGACCCAGTACTTC. Translating gives CASSLGSQQETQYF.

The V and J genes are TRBV5-1 and TRBJ2-3, with D unclear. Per the germline V gene, CDR1 is SGHRS and CDR2 is YFSETQ. With 1 base removed from V and 5 bases from J, the gap between germline ends came to 17 bases. The CDR3 has 16 residues. This CDR3 is CASSLNSDKRVDTQYF. In DNA, the CDR3 is TGCGCCAGCAGCTTGAACAGTGATAAAAGGGTAGATACGCAGTATTTT.

The chain recombines TRBV19 with TRBJ1-1; 10 nucleotides agree with TRBD1. The CDR3 consists of 14 residues. Germline values: CDR1 LNHDA, CDR2 SQIVND (reference sequence). Trimming at V came to 6 bases and at J to 1 base, leaving 2 bases not matched to a gene. As DNA, the CDR3 is TGTGCCAGTAGGGGACAGGGGAAGAACACTGAAGCTTTCTTT. This translates into CASRGQGKNTEAFF.

This clonotype was seen a handful of times. The CDR3 DNA reads TGCGCCAGCAGTGAGAGGTTAGGGCGCAATCAGCCCCAGCATTTT. As protein: CASSERLGRNQPQHF. The genes are TRBV10-2 and TRBJ1-5; no firm D call. CDR3 length: 15 residues. Per germline, CDR1 WSHSY and CDR2 SAAADI. Between the trimmed V and J ends, which lost 2 bases and 2 bases, there was a span of 10 bases.

There are a few counts of this clonotype. V usage is TRBV20-1 and J usage is TRBJ1-6; 9 bases line up with TRBD1. The J segment lost 9 bases and the V segment lost 0 bases, leaving 6 bases of the junction unmatched. Germline CDR1 reads DFQATT; CDR2 reads SNEGSKA (reference sequence). CDR3 size: 15 residues. The CDR3 sequence: CSARDTGGLFSPLHF. The CDR3 coding sequence is TGCAGTGCTAGAGATACAGGGGGCCTCTTTTCACCCCTCCACTTT.